The clone carrying this T cell receptor (beta chain) was recorded at least ten times. Its antigen is unknown. Losses at the gene ends were 7 bases for V and 7 bases for J; bases not matched to a gene: 7. The CDR3 length is 14 residues. Germline V lookup: CDR1 SNHLY, CDR2 FYNNEI. This specimen belongs to a study of early T cells in non-severe SARS-CoV-2 infection. The overall study: Sequencing used unsorted whole-blood bulk RNA, so chains lack pairing.

Unique molecular identifiers were affixed to single, distinct cDNA molecules. Via MiXCR, TCRdb re-called the 5' RACE reads, giving one row per CDR3 protein. The sample consists of fewer than 55,000 distinct CDR3 sequences, around 7.8% of them appearing once. Study-level results: Missing private and CD4 specificities, VDJdb matching favored anti-spike CD8 responses.

This clonotype was sampled from an adult who was a healthcare worker with PCR-confirmed SARS-CoV-2 infection or an uninfected control (not recorded which). Sample: whole blood. The rearrangement uses TRBV2 and TRBJ2-3; TRBD1 matches 11 bases. The CDR3 DNA reads TGTGCCAGCATCGGGACAGGGGGGTCTCATACGCAGTATTTT. It encodes CASIGTGGSHTQYF.